The present TCR beta chain was sequenced within a study of T cell repertoires in cytomegalovirus infection. Study-level background: It was the public TCR beta signatures that indicated both CMV infection and matching HLA type.

This clonotype was found many times. Its antigen is undetermined. Notes on the study in general: Carriers of CMV and the relevant HLA type were discriminated by public TCR beta frequency. HLA-C-restricted CMV clonotypes gave the most frequent clonotype in two of eight donors.

TCRdb ran MiXCR on the reads and lists one entry per CDR3 protein. This table has roughly 300,000 distinct CDR3 sequences, over 7.5% appearing once. The origin of this receptor is a human donor in good health (CMV status not recorded). Some clones in this sample may be carry-over from other donors' samples. What was sequenced was PBMCs.

The CDR3 spells CASSPVRKGAYSGNTIYF. The CDR3 coding sequence is TGTGCCAGCAGCCCGGTCCGAAAGGGGGCCTACTCTGGAAACACCATATATTTT. The genes are TRBV14 and TRBJ1-3, with 7 bases aligning to TRBD1. CDR1 and CDR2 (germline): SGHDN, FVKESK. The CDR3 contains 18 residues. Trimming cost V 4 bases and J 0 bases; bases outside gene matches: 12.